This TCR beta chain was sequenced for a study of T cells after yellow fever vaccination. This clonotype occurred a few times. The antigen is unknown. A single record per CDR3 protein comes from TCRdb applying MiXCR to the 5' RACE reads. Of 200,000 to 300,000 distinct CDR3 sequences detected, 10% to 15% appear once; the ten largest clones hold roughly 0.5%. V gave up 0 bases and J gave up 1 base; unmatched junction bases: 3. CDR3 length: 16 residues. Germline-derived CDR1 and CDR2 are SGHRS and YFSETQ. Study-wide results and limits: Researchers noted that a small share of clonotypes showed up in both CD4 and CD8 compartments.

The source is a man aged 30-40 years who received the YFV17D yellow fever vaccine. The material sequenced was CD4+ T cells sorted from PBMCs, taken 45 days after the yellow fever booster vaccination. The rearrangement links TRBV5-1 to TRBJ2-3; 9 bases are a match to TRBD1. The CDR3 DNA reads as TGCGCCAGCAGCTTGGAGAGGACAGGGGGCACAGATACGCAGTATTTT. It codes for CASSLERTGGTDTQYF.